These 32 T cell receptor beta chains share one sample of origin, sequenced in a study of T-cell memory formation after mild COVID-19. TCRdb independently ran MiXCR on the 5' RACE reads; one entry per CDR3 protein. The profile covers about 290,000 distinct CDR3 sequences, with roughly 15% appearing a single time and more than 20% taken by the ten largest. Sequencing used PBMCs or a T cell subset sorted from them (not recorded which). These receptors all stem from a man younger than 35 who had mild COVID-19 (a few samples of this study predate the infection). Cell type and time point are not known.

This clonotype was detected ten times or more. V usage is TRBV15 and J usage is TRBJ2-4; weak D call: TRBD2 (6 bases). CDR3 length: 14 residues. The V gene's germline CDR1 is LNHNV and CDR2 YYDKDF (reference sequence). The V end lost 8 bases, the J end lost 8 bases, and 19 bases lay between the germline ends. CDR3 coding DNA: TGTGCCACCGGCCGTGGGGCGGGGCCGGACATTCAGTACTTC. Amino acids: CATGRGAGPDIQYF.

This clonotype occurred a few times. The chain recombines TRBV10-3 with TRBJ1-5; 8 nucleotides match TRBD1. V shed 4 bases, J shed 5 bases, and the junction held 4 bases outside the gene matches. This CDR3 spans 14 amino acids. Germline-derived CDR1 and CDR2 are ENHRY and SYGVKD. The CDR3 coding sequence is TGTGCCATCAGTGCAGGGGGCAGTGATCAGCCCCAGCATTTT. It yields the protein CAISAGGSDQPQHF.

This clonotype was seen only a few times. V gene TRBV7-9 combines with J gene TRBJ1-2; D is perhaps TRBD1 (6 bases). The germline V gene has CDR1 SEHNR and CDR2 FQNEAQ (reference sequence). The CDR3 runs 18 residues. V lost 7 bases and J 4 bases, leaving 28 bases between the germline ends. The CDR3, as DNA: TGTGCCAGCACGGGTCGGTGGCAGGGGTCCCTTCTACCCTATGGCTACACCTTC. It encodes CASTGRWQGSLLPYGYTF.

This clonotype has only a few counts. This chain uses TRBV10-3 with TRBJ1-4; no reliable D call. The CDR3 contains 12 residues. The V end was cut by 4 bases, the J end by 7 bases, with 7 bases between. Germline assignment: CDR1 ENHRY and CDR2 SYGVKD. CDR3 bases: TGTGCCATCAGTGGAACGACTGAAAAACTGTTTTTT. It is translated as CAISGTTEKLFF.

The V and J genes are TRBV4-3 and TRBJ2-2; D remains unclear. The CDR3 covers 14 residues. Trimming left V 2 bases short and J 1 base short, with 5 bases between. Germline V gene lookup returns CDR1 LGHNA and CDR2 YSLEER. The CDR3 protein is CASSQRVNTGELFF. The CDR3 coding sequence is TGCGCCAGCAGCCAAAGGGTGAACACCGGGGAGCTGTTTTTT.

This clonotype was seen a few times. The chain combines TRBV19 with TRBJ2-7; possible D gene TRBD1, 5 bases. Germline CDR1 reads LNHDA; CDR2 reads SQIVND (reference sequence). V dropped 1 base and J dropped 3 bases, with 10 bases sitting between them. The CDR3 has 14 amino acids. The CDR3 DNA follows: TGTGCCAGTAGTATAGGTGGTCAGGGCTACGAGCAGTACTTC. This translates into CASSIGGQGYEQYF.

CDR3 protein: CASSPTTGSSYEQYF. The CDR3 DNA reads TGTGCCAGCTCACCGACGACTGGGAGCTCCTACGAGCAGTACTTC. This chain joins TRBV18 and TRBJ2-7; possible D gene TRBD2, 5 bases. This CDR3 contains 15 residues. Germline loops: CDR1 KGHSH, CDR2 LQKENI. V was cut by 3 bases and J by 0 bases, with 12 bases left in between.

This clonotype was detected many times. The genes are TRBV7-2 and TRBJ2-3, with TRBD1 as a possible D gene (6 bases). The germline CDR1 and CDR2 sequences are SGHTA and FQGNSA. The length of the CDR3 is 14 residues. The germline V and J ends were trimmed by 5 bases and 5 bases, with 14 bases remaining between them. The CDR3 DNA reads TGTGCCAGCAGCGTACCAGGGGAACGAGATACGCAGTATTTT. Translated: CASSVPGERDTQYF.

This clonotype turned up a few times. The chain has TRBV6-6 and TRBJ2-5; the match to TRBD2 covers 8 bases. The V gene's germline CDR1 is MNHNY and CDR2 SVGAGI (reference sequence). This CDR3 contains 16 residues. With 4 bases clipped from V and 5 bases from J, the junction kept 12 bases outside the gene matches. The CDR3 reads CASSLGGLGAGETQYF. The DNA for the CDR3 is TGTGCCAGCAGTTTGGGGGGACTAGGAGCGGGCGAGACCCAGTACTTC.

The chain has TRBV6-6 and TRBJ2-2; TRBD1 might be the D (6 bases). The CDR3 totals 15 residues. V lost 6 bases, J lost 0 bases, and 11 bases lay in between. Germline lookup yields CDR1 MNHNY and CDR2 SVGAGI (reference sequence). The CDR3 sequence is CASSRTDPNTGELFF. The CDR3 coding sequence is TGTGCCAGCAGCCGGACAGATCCGAACACCGGGGAGCTGTTTTTT.

This clonotype has just a few counts. The CDR3 loop reads CASSPPTGQGLKTQYF. The CDR3 bases are TGTGCCAGCTCACCACCGACAGGACAGGGGTTGAAGACCCAGTACTTC. The V gene is TRBV18, the J gene TRBJ2-5, with 9 bases matching TRBD1. V shed 0 bases and J 6 bases; nucleotides not matched to a gene: 8. Germline CDR1 is KGHSH and CDR2 is LQKENI. CDR3 length: 16 residues.

The chain carries TRBV2 and TRBJ2-7; 10 bases are shared with TRBD1. The CDR3 length is 14 residues. The germline CDR1 and CDR2 sequences are SNHLY and FYNNEI. The V and J ends lost 7 bases and 5 bases, in that order; junction bases with no gene match: 8. This CDR3 is CASMRDRGVHEQYF. CDR3 sequence (DNA): TGTGCCAGCATGAGGGACAGGGGCGTGCACGAGCAGTACTTC.

This clonotype showed up just a few times. This chain joins TRBV24-1 and TRBJ1-6; D ambiguous. Germline CDR1 KGHDR, CDR2 SFDVKD. The CDR3 loop spans 20 amino acids. Trimming cost V 0 bases and J 0 bases, with 17 bases left between them. DNA for the CDR3: TGTGCCACCAGTGATTTGAAGTTGCGGGCCGCAAGCTCCTATAATTCACCCCTCCACTTT. Translating gives CATSDLKLRAASSYNSPLHF.

This clonotype was detected a few times. At one of its ends the junction is not consistent with the germline gene, which may arise from a read error. The gene calls are TRBV4-1 and TRBJ2-2, with TRBD1 as a possible D gene (5 bases). The germline gives CDR1 MGHRA, CDR2 YSYEKL. The CDR3 extends over 16 amino acids. CDR3: CASSQEPGSNTGELFF. DNA of the CDR3: TGCGCCAGCAGCCAAGAACCAGGGTCGAACACTGGGGAGCTGTTTTTT.

V gene TRBV27 combines with J gene TRBJ2-7; the match to TRBD2 covers 7 bases. This CDR3 spans 15 amino acids. With 3 bases clipped from V and 0 bases from J, the junction kept 5 bases outside the gene matches. Germline V gene lookup returns CDR1 MNHEY and CDR2 SMNVEV (reference sequence). CDR3 amino acids: CASSFRGRGSYEQYF. CDR3 bases: TGTGCCAGCAGTTTTCGAGGGAGGGGCTCCTACGAGCAGTACTTC.

This clonotype was observed a few times. This chain joins TRBV5-1 and TRBJ2-5; the D gene is possibly TRBD2 (6 bases). The length of the CDR3 is 14 residues. The V gene lost 3 bases and the J gene lost 5 bases, with 14 bases spanning the gap. Germline assignment: CDR1 SGHRS and CDR2 YFSETQ. The chain's CDR3 is CASSSGPGRETQYF. The CDR3 coding sequence is TGCGCCAGCAGCTCGGGGCCGGGGAGGGAGACCCAGTACTTC. Drawing the rest from reference TRBV5-1 and TRBJ2-5, the complete variable domain is KAGVTQTPRYLIKTRGQQVTLSCSPISGHRSVSWYQQTPGQGLQFLFEYFSETQRNKGNFPGRFSGRQFSNSRSEMNVSTLELGDSALYLCASSSGPGRETQYFGPGTRLLVL.

There are many counts of this clonotype. The rearrangement joins TRBV4-2 to TRBJ1-4; D uncertain. The germline V and J ends were trimmed by 4 bases and 11 bases, with 14 bases remaining between them. Germline assignment: CDR1 LGHNA and CDR2 YNFKEQ. The CDR3 sequence is 13 residues long. CDR3 protein: CASSPFPGGKLFF. CDR3 DNA: TGTGCCAGCAGCCCGTTCCCAGGAGGCAAACTGTTTTTT.

The gene calls are TRBV24-1 and TRBJ2-1; 11 bases agree with TRBD2. The germline CDR1 and CDR2 sequences are KGHDR and SFDVKD. V gave up 0 bases and J gave up 7 bases; unmatched junction bases: 7. This CDR3 is built from 17 residues. The CDR3 sequence: CATSDLDSGGASNEQFF. For the CDR3, the DNA is TGTGCCACCAGTGATTTGGATAGCGGGGGGGCATCAAATGAGCAGTTCTTC.

V gene TRBV10-3 combines with J gene TRBJ1-5; tentatively, D is TRBD1 (5 bases). The CDR3 totals 14 residues. Between the trimmed V and J ends, which lost 4 bases and 7 bases, there was a span of 14 bases. Germline CDR1 ENHRY, CDR2 SYGVKD. The CDR3 bases are TGTGCCATCAGTGGAGAGGGGACCGGACAGCCCCAGCATTTT. Its translation: CAISGEGTGQPQHF.

This rearrangement joins TRBV12-3 or TRBV12-4 to TRBJ2-1, with D unclear. The CDR3 covers 15 residues. The V end lost 5 bases, the J end lost 4 bases, and 15 bases lay between the germline ends. In nucleotides, the CDR3 is TGTGCCAGCAGTCCCCCACCATCAGGATACAATGAGCAGTTCTTC. This gives the protein CASSPPPSGYNEQFF.

This clonotype occurred a few times. The junction does not match germline at one end; this may be a read error. The chain recombines TRBV27 with TRBJ2-3; D is uncertain. CDR3 length: 13 amino acids. Germline loops: CDR1 MNHEY, CDR2 SMNVEV (reference sequence). CDR3 loop: CASGLNGPDTQYF. CDR3 bases: TGTGCCAGCGGTTTAAATGGCCCAGATACGCAGTATTTT.

The chain recombines TRBV7-2 with TRBJ2-6; D ambiguous. Trimming took 2 bases from V and 4 from J, leaving 6 bases between them. Germline CDR1 reads SGHTA; CDR2 reads FQGNSA. This CDR3 contains 14 residues. This CDR3 is CASSLYTGANVLTF. The CDR3 coding sequence is TGTGCCAGCAGCTTATACACCGGGGCCAACGTCCTGACTTTC.

The V and J genes are TRBV7-9 and TRBJ1-2; D is ambiguous. The germline CDR1 and CDR2 sequences are SEHNR and FQNEAQ (reference sequence). V dropped 7 bases and J dropped 6 bases, with 21 bases sitting between them. The CDR3 totals 15 residues. CDR3 nucleotide sequence: TGTGCCAGCACCGTAGAAGGTGGGTCAGCGCATGGCTACACCTTC. Protein product: CASTVEGGSAHGYTF.

The rearrangement joins TRBV6-6 to TRBJ2-3, with D perhaps assigned TRBD1 or TRBD2 (5 bases each). Trimming left V 8 bases short and J 0 bases short, with 15 bases between. CDR3 length: 15 residues. Germline values: CDR1 MNHNY, CDR2 SVGAGI (reference sequence). The CDR3 protein is CASCRGLPSTDTQYF. In DNA form, the CDR3 reads TGTGCCAGCTGCCGGGGCTTACCCAGCACAGATACGCAGTATTTT.

This clonotype has a handful of counts. This chain links TRBV9 with TRBJ2-2; 8 bases align to TRBD2. Germline CDR1 is SGDLS and CDR2 is YYNGEE. With 1 base clipped from V and 1 base from J, the junction kept 3 bases outside the gene matches. The CDR3 consists of 16 residues. DNA for the CDR3: TGTGCCAGCAGCGTAAGGAGCGGGGGGAACACCGGGGAGCTGTTTTTT. Protein product: CASSVRSGGNTGELFF.

This clonotype was counted at least ten times. The V and J genes are TRBV5-1 and TRBJ1-5; D gene unclear. V was clipped by 4 bases and J by 4 bases, with 15 bases between them. The CDR3 loop spans 15 amino acids. Germline CDR1 is SGHRS and CDR2 is YFSETQ. CDR3 region: CASSIGTLENQPQHF. For the CDR3, the DNA is TGCGCCAGCAGCATTGGAACTCTGGAGAATCAGCCCCAGCATTTT.

This clonotype occurred many times. This chain connects TRBV7-9 to TRBJ2-1; D is possibly TRBD2 (6 bases). Looked up from germline, CDR1 is SEHNR and CDR2 is FQNEAQ (reference sequence). The CDR3 length is 12 residues. With 6 bases removed from V and 7 bases from J, the gap between germline ends came to 10 bases. CDR3 residues: CASSLSGNEQFF. CDR3 DNA: TGTGCCAGCAGTCTAAGCGGGAATGAGCAGTTCTTC.

V and J are TRBV12-3 or TRBV12-4 and TRBJ1-2; D gene ambiguous. V lost 0 bases, J lost 8 bases, and 7 bases lay in between. The length of the CDR3 is 12 residues. The chain's CDR3 is CASSLAQEGYTF. CDR3 nucleotide sequence: TGTGCCAGCAGTTTAGCGCAGGAGGGCTACACCTTC.

The chain links TRBV6-5 to TRBJ2-7; D unresolved. Germline CDR1 and CDR2: MNHEY and SVGAGI. This CDR3 is built from 13 residues. Trimming removed 2 bases from V and 0 bases from J, with 5 bases in between. The CDR3 region is CASSYAFSYEQYF. As DNA, the CDR3 is TGTGCCAGCAGTTACGCCTTCTCCTACGAGCAGTACTTC.

This clonotype was recorded a few times. The chain is built from TRBV4-2 and TRBJ2-3; 13 nucleotides agree with TRBD2. Per the germline V gene, CDR1 is LGHNA and CDR2 is YNFKEQ. This CDR3 is built from 20 residues. Trimming took 3 bases from V and 7 from J; bases not matched to a gene: 19. The CDR3 nucleotides read TGTGCCAGCAGCCACCGGACAGAAACACCGGGACTAGCGGGGATAAATACGCAGTATTTT. Protein: CASSHRTETPGLAGINTQYF.

The table lists this clonotype with a few counts. The CDR3 DNA follows: TGTGCCACCAGTGCCGGGACTAGCGGGGGTGCCTCCTACAATGAGCAGTTCTTC. It specifies CATSAGTSGGASYNEQFF. The rearrangement joins TRBV24-1 to TRBJ2-1; TRBD2 agrees at 14 bases. Trimming removed 5 bases from V and 0 bases from J; junction bases left unmatched: 5. Per germline, CDR1 KGHDR and CDR2 SFDVKD. The CDR3 has 18 amino acids.

This clonotype turned up a few times. The rearrangement links TRBV19 to TRBJ1-5, with unresolved D. V was clipped by 3 bases and J by 4 bases, with 7 bases between them. The CDR3 sequence is 13 residues long. The germline V gene encodes CDR1 LNHDA and CDR2 SQIVND (reference sequence). CDR3 region: CASSINRNQPQHF. Here the CDR3 DNA reads TGTGCCAGTAGTATTAACAGAAATCAGCCCCAGCATTTT.